This T cell receptor beta chain derives from a study of cytomegalovirus exposure and HLA in healthy donors. The sample holds one count of this clone. 13 Jbeta primers and 60 Vbeta primers were used for the PCR. The protocol was immunoSEQ multiplex PCR, while the TCRdb copy is restricted to in-frame clones and leaves out a portion. Found here are about 160,000 clones, 79% of them singletons; the top ten hold 2.1%. Trimming pared 6 bases from V and 4 bases from J, leaving 11 bases between. The CDR3 has 13 amino acids. Germline CDR1 is LGHNA and CDR2 is YSLEER. This TCR was recovered from a man aged 35 to 55 in good health and CMV-seronegative. Sequencing was performed on PBMCs. The chain links TRBV4-3 to TRBJ2-3, with D unclear. The CDR3 DNA reads as TGCGCCAGCAGTCGTGGTAGTCCAGATACGCAGTATTTT. Its translation: CASSRGSPDTQYF.